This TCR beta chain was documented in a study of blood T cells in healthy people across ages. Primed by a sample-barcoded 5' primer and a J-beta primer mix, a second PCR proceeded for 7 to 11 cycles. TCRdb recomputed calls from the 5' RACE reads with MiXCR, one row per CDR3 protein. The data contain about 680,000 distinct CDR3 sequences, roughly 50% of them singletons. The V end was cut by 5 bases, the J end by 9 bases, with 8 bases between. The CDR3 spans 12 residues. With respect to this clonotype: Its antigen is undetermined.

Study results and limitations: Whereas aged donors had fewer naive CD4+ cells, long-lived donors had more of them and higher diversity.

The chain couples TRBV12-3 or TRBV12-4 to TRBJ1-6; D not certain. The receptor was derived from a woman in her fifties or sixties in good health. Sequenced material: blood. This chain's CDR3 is CASSLEGSPLHF. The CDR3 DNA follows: TGTGCCAGCAGTCTTGAGGGTTCACCCCTCCACTTT.